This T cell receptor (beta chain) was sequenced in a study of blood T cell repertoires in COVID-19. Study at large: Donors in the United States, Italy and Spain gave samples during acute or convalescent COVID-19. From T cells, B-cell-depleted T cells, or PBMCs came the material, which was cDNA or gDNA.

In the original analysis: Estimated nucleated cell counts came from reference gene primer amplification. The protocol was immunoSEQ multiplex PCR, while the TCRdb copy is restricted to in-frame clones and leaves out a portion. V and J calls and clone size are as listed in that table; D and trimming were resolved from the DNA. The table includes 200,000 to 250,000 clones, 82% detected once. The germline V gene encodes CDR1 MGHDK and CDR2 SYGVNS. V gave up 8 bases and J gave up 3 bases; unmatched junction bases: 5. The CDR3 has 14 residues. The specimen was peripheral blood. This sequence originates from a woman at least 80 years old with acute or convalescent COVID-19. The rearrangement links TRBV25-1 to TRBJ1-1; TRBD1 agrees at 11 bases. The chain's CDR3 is CASGRTGGYTEAFF. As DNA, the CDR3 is TGTGCCAGCGGGAGGACAGGGGGCTACACTGAAGCTTTCTTT.